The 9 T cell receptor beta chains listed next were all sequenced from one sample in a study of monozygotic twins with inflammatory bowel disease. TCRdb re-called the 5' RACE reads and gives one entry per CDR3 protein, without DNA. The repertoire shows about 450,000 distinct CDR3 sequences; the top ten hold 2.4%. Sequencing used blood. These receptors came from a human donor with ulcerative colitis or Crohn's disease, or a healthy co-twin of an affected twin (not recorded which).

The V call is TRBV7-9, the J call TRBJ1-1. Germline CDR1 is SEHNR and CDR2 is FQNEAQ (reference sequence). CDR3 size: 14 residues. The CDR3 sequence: CAVNRESTGTEAFF.

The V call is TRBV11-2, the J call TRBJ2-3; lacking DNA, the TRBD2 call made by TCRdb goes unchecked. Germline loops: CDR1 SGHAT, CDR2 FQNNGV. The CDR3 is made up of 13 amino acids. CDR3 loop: CASRQHGSDTQYF.

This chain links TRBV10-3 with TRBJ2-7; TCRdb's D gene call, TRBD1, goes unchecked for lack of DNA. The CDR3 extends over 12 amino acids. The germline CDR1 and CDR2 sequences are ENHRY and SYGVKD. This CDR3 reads CAISNKGDEQYF.

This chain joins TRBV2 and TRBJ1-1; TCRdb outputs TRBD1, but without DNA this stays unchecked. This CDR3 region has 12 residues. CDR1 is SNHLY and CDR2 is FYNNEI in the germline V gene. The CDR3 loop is CAIQGVDTEAFF.

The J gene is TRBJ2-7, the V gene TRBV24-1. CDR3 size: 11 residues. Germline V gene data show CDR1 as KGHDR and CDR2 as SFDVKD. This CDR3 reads CATSANYEQYF.

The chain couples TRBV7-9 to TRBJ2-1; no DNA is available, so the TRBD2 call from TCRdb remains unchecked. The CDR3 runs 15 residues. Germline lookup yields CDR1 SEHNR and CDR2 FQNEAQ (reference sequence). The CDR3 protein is CASSPLVTLFNEQLF.

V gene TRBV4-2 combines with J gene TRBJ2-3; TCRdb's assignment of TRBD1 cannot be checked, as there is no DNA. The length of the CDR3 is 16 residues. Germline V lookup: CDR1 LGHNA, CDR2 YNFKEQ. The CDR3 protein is CASSGTGGIKTDTQYF.

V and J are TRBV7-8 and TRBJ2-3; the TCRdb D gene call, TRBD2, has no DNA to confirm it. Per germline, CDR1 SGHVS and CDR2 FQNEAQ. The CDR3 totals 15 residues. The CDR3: CASSGIAGSTDTQYF. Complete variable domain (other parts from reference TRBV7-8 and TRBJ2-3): GAGVSQSPRYKVAKRGQDVALRCDPISGHVSLFWYQQALGQGPEFLTYFQNEAQLDKSGLPSDRFFAERPEGSVSTLKIQRTQQEDSAVYLCASSGIAGSTDTQYFGPGTRLTVL.

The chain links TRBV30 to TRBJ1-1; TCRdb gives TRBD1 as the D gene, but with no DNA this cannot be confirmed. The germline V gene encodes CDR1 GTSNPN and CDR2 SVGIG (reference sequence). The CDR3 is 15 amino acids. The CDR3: CAWSVRGQRNTEAFF.